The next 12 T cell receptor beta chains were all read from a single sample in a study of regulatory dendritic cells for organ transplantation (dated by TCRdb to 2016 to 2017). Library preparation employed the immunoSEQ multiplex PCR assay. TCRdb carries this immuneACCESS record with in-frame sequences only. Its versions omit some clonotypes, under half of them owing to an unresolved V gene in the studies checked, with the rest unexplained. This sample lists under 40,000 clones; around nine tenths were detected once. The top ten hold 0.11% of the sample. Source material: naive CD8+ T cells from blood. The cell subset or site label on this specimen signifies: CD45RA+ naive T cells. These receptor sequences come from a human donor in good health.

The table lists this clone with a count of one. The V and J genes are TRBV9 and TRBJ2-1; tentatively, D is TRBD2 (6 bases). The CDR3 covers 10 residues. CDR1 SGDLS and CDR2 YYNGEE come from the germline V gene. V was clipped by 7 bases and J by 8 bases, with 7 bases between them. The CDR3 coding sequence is TGTGCCAGCGGGGGGTATGAGCAGTTCTTC. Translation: CASGGYEQFF.

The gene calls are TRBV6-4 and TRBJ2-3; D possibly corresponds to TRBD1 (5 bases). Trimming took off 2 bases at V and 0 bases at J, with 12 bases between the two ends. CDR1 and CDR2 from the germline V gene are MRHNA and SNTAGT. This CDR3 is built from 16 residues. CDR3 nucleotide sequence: TGTGCCAGCAGTGACGGCTCGTGGGGCAGCACAGATACGCAGTATTTT. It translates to CASSDGSWGSTDTQYF.

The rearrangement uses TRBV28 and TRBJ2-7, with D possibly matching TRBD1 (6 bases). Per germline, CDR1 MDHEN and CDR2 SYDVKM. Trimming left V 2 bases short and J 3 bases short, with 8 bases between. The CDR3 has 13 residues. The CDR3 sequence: CASSLNRDYEQYF. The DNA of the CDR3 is TGTGCCAGCAGTTTAAACAGGGACTACGAGCAGTACTTC.

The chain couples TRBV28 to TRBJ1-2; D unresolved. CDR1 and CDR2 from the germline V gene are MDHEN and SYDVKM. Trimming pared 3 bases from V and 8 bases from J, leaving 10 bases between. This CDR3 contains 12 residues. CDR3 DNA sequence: TGTGCCAGCAGTTTGAGCGAACTGGGCTACACCTTC. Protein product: CASSLSELGYTF.

The CDR3: CATFPGGSQETQYF. The DNA of the CDR3 is TGTGCCACCTTCCCCGGGGGCTCACAAGAGACCCAGTACTTC. The V gene is TRBV10-3, the J gene TRBJ2-5; either TRBD1 or TRBD2 may supply D (6 bases each). V was trimmed by 10 bases and J by 2 bases, leaving 17 bases between them. The CDR3 sequence is 14 residues long. CDR1 is ENHRY, CDR2 SYGVKD, per germline.

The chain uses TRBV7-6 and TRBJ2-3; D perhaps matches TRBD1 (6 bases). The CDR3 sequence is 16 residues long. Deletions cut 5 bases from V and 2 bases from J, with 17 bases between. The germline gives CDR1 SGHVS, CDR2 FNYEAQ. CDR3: CASSTDRDTYTDTQYF. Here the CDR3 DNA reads TGTGCCAGCAGCACAGACCGGGACACCTACACAGATACGCAGTATTTT.

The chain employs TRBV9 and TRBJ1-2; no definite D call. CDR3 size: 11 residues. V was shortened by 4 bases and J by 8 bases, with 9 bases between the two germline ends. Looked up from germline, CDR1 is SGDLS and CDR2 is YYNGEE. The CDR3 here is CASSSRLGYTF. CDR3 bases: TGTGCCAGCAGCTCCCGGCTAGGCTACACCTTC.

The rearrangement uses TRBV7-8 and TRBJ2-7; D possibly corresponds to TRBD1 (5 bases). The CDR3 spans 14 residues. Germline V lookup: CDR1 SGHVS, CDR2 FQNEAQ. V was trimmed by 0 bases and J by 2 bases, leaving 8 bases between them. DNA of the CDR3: TGTGCCAGCAGCTTAGCAGGGGCGGCCTACGAGCAGTACTTC. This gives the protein CASSLAGAAYEQYF. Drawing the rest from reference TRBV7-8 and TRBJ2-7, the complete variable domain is GAGVSQSPRYKVAKRGQDVALRCDPISGHVSLFWYQQALGQGPEFLTYFQNEAQLDKSGLPSDRFFAERPEGSVSTLKIQRTQQEDSAVYLCASSLAGAAYEQYFGPGTRLTVT.

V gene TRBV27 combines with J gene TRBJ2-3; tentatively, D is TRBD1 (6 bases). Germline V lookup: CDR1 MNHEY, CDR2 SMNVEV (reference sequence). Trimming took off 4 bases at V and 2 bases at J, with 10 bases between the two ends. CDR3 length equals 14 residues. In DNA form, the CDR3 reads TGTGCCAGCAGTTCCGACAGGTCCACAGATACGCAGTATTTT. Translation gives CASSSDRSTDTQYF.

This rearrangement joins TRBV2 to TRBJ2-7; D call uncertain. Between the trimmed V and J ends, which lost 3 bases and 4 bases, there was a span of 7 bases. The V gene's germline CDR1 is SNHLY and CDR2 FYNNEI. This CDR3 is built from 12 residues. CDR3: CASSDLPYEQYF. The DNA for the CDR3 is TGTGCCAGCAGTGATCTCCCTTACGAGCAGTACTTC.

The CDR3 reads CSVEVGGLTEAFF. CDR3 DNA sequence: TGCAGCGTTGAAGTGGGGGGGCTGACTGAAGCTTTCTTT. The rearrangement uses TRBV29-1 and TRBJ1-1, with D possibly matching TRBD1 (6 bases). CDR1 and CDR2 from the germline V gene are SQVTM and ANQGSEA. CDR3 length: 13 residues. The ends were cut back, 1 base at V and 5 bases at J, with 11 bases in the middle. Variable domain in full (rest from reference TRBV29-1 and TRBJ1-1): SAVISQKPSRDICQRGTSLTIQCQVDSQVTMMFWYRQQPGQSLTLIATANQGSEATYESGFVIDKFPISRPNLTFSTLTVSNMSPEDSSIYLCSVEVGGLTEAFFGQGTRLTVV.

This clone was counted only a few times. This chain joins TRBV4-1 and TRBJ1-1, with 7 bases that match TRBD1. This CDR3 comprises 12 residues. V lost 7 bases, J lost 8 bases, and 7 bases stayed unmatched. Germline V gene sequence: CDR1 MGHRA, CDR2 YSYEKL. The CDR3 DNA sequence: TGCGCCAGCACCGGACAGGCGAAAGAAGCTTTCTTT. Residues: CASTGQAKEAFF.